This TCR beta chain was captured by sequencing in a study of CD8+ T cells in alopecia areata. RNA, once extracted, was reverse transcribed into cDNA for use as the sequencing template. Data came from immunoSEQ multiplex PCR; TCRdb stores just in-frame clones and leaves some out. Seen here are some 110,000 clones, roughly 66% observed once, and the top ten hold around 2.8%. This clone was counted a single time. Germline CDR1 and CDR2: SQVTM and ANQGSEA. The V and J ends lost 7 bases and 0 bases respectively, with 9 bases between them. This CDR3 contains 12 residues. Separation by sorting yielded CD4+ and CD8+ T cells from PBMCs.

This receptor was taken from a human donor in good health. The material sequenced was CD4+ T cells sorted from blood. V and J are TRBV29-1 and TRBJ1-1; D not certain. DNA of the CDR3: TGCAGCGCCATCCGTTTGAACACTGAAGCTTTCTTT. Its protein product is CSAIRLNTEAFF.